This TCR beta chain was documented in a study of blood T cell repertoires in COVID-19. Study as a whole: The origin of the acute and convalescent COVID-19 samples was the United States, Italy and Spain. In each case, the material was cDNA or gDNA derived from T cells, B-cell-depleted T cells, or PBMCs.

This clone was counted only a few times. In the authors' methods: Reference gene primer amplification in the assay estimated nucleated cell counts. Produced via immunoSEQ multiplex PCR; TCRdb's table is partial and in-frame only. The D gene and trimming were derived from the DNA, and the V and J assignments and clone size from that table. Among 30,000 to 40,000 clones, 80% to 90% were seen once, and the ten largest hold 13% to 15%. V lost 1 base and J lost 7, with 26 bases in between. Germline V gene lookup returns CDR1 SGHDN and CDR2 FVKESK. There are 19 residues in the CDR3. Sample: peripheral blood. This chain joins TRBV14 and TRBJ2-4; D possibly corresponds to TRBD2 (6 bases). This TCR was recovered from a man in his 60s with active COVID-19. As DNA, the CDR3 is TGTGCCAGCAGCCAAGGATTTCGCGACGGAGGGCCCTTCCATAACATTCAGTACTTC. Protein sequence: CASSQGFRDGGPFHNIQYF.